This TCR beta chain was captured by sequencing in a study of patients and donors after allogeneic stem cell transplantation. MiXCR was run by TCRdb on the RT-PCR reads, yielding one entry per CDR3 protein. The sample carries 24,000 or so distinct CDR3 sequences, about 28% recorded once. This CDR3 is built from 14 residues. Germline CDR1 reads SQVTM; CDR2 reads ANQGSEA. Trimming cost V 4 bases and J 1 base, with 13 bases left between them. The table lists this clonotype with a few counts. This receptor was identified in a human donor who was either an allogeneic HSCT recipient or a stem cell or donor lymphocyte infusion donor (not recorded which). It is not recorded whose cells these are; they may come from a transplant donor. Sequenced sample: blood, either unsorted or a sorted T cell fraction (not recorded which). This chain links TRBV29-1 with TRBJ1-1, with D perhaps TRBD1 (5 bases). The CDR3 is CSVGEQVRNTEAFF. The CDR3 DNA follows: TGCAGCGTTGGAGAACAGGTTCGGAACACTGAAGCTTTCTTT. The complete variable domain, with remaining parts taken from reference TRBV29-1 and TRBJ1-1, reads SAVISQKPSRDICQRGTSLTIQCQVDSQVTMMFWYRQQPGQSLTLIATANQGSEATYESGFVIDKFPISRPNLTFSTLTVSNMSPEDSSIYLCSVGEQVRNTEAFFGQGTRLTVV.